Presented here are 3 T cell receptor beta chains from one specimen sequenced in a study of T cells after yellow fever vaccination. TCRdb passed the 5' RACE reads through MiXCR, listing each CDR3 protein once. The top ten clones hold 3.2% of a sample with hundreds of thousands of distinct CDR3 sequences, around 13% of them seen once. The sample consisted of CD4+ T cells sorted from PBMCs, taken 15 days after the yellow fever booster vaccination. These receptors came from a man aged 18 to 29 who received the YFV17D yellow fever vaccine.

This clonotype was seen only a few times. The CDR3 nucleotides read TGCGCCAGCAGCTTGATCCGGGATGATACGCAGTATTTT. It translates to CASSLIRDDTQYF. The genes are TRBV5-1 and TRBJ2-3, with a possible D match to TRBD2 (5 bases). The CDR3 has 13 residues. CDR1 is SGHRS and CDR2 is YFSETQ in the germline V gene. Trimming left V 1 base short and J 6 bases short, with 9 bases between.

The CDR3 loop is CASSYESSGGIPYNEQFF. CDR3 DNA sequence: TGTGCCAGCAGTTACGAGTCTAGCGGGGGGATACCCTACAATGAGCAGTTCTTC. This chain joins TRBV6-5 and TRBJ2-1; TRBD2 aligns across 11 bases. Germline V CDR1 and CDR2: MNHEY, SVGAGI. The CDR3 runs 18 residues. With V trimmed by 2 bases and J by 2 bases, 8 bases remained unmatched.

This clonotype was seen many times. The chain recombines TRBV4-3 with TRBJ2-1, with TRBD2 matching over 10 bases. CDR3 length: 16 amino acids. From germline, CDR1 is LGHNA and CDR2 YSLEER. J gave up 10 bases and V 0 bases, and 9 bases lay outside the gene matches. CDR3 DNA sequence: TGCGCCAGCAGCCAAGATCTTCAGCGGGGGGGCCGGGAGCAGTTCTTC. This sequence encodes CASSQDLQRGGREQFF.